The next 15 T cell receptor beta chains were all read from a single sample in a study of shared clonotypes between healthy human individuals. The data were produced by immunoSEQ multiplex PCR, yet TCRdb's version contains in-frame clones alone and is incomplete. The profile shows about 1 million clones, more than 75% of them singletons. Specimen: memory CD4+ T cells from PBMCs. The subset here: CD45RA-negative fraction. Receptor source: a man between 18 and 35 years old in good health. Some clones in this sample may be carry-over from other donors' samples.

The chain employs TRBV9 and TRBJ1-3, with D maybe TRBD1 (6 bases). The V end was cut by 3 bases, the J end by 2 bases, with 12 bases between. CDR3 length equals 15 residues. CDR1 is SGDLS and CDR2 is YYNGEE in the germline V gene. CDR3 DNA sequence: TGTGCCAGCAGCGCGACAACAGGGACTGGAAACACCATATATTTT. Protein sequence: CASSATTGTGNTIYF. Combining the CDR3 with reference TRBV9 and TRBJ1-3 gives the whole variable domain DSGVTQTPKHLITATGQRVTLRCSPRSGDLSVYWYQQSLDQGLQFLIQYYNGEERAKGNILERFSAQQFPDLHSELNLSSLELGDSALYFCASSATTGTGNTIYFGEGSWLTVV.

The CDR3 sequence: CASRGTGAYGYTF. The CDR3 region has the DNA TGTGCCAGCAGGGGGACAGGGGCCTATGGCTACACCTTC. This chain connects TRBV28 to TRBJ1-2; the match to TRBD1 covers 10 bases. Trimming took 6 bases from V and 4 from J; bases not matched to a gene: 2. Germline V gene data show CDR1 as MDHEN and CDR2 as SYDVKM. This CDR3 is built from 13 residues.

V is TRBV9 and J is TRBJ2-4; possible D gene TRBD1, 7 bases. Germline V lookup: CDR1 SGDLS, CDR2 YYNGEE. Trimming took off 6 bases at V and 7 bases at J, with 17 bases between the two ends. The CDR3 spans 14 residues. The CDR3 spells CASTPGGSGNIQYF. CDR3 sequence (DNA): TGTGCCAGCACCCCAGGGGGGTCTGGGAACATTCAGTACTTC.

The rearrangement joins TRBV15 to TRBJ2-1; perhaps TRBD2 as D (6 bases). With 0 bases removed from V and 6 bases from J, the gap between germline ends came to 15 bases. Germline values: CDR1 LNHNV, CDR2 YYDKDF (reference sequence). The length of the CDR3 is 16 residues. The CDR3 sequence: CATSRDPGTVANEQFF. Written as DNA, the CDR3 is TGTGCCACCAGCAGAGATCCCGGGACTGTTGCCAATGAGCAGTTCTTC.

The chain links TRBV7-6 to TRBJ2-1; D perhaps matches TRBD2 (6 bases). Germline CDR1 SGHVS, CDR2 FNYEAQ. V was cut by 2 bases and J by 9 bases, with 11 bases left in between. This CDR3 region has 13 residues. The DNA for the CDR3 is TGTGCCAGCAGCTTAAAGTCGGGGGTTGAGCAGTTCTTC. It yields the protein CASSLKSGVEQFF.

V is TRBV11-2 and J is TRBJ2-7, with 12 positions matching TRBD2. Trimming removed 5 bases from V and 4 bases from J; junction bases left unmatched: 3. Germline assignment: CDR1 SGHAT and CDR2 FQNNGV. There are 14 residues in the CDR3. DNA of the CDR3: TGTGCCAGCAGCGCTACTAGCGGGAGGTACGAGCAGTACTTC. Translating it yields CASSATSGRYEQYF.

The chain uses TRBV19 and TRBJ1-2; D uncertain. V lost 5 bases, J lost 7 bases, and 14 bases lay in between. This CDR3 spans 13 amino acids. The V gene's germline CDR1 is LNHDA and CDR2 SQIVND (reference sequence). In nucleotides, the CDR3 is TGTGCCAGTAGTTTCGAGCCACTCCGTGGCTACACCTTC. Translation: CASSFEPLRGYTF.

The chain is built from TRBV5-1 and TRBJ2-4; 9 nucleotides match TRBD2. The junction had 10 bases not matched to a gene; V was cut back by 1 base and J by 2 bases. The length of the CDR3 is 18 residues. The germline CDR1 and CDR2 sequences are SGHRS and YFSETQ. For the CDR3, the DNA is TGCGCCAGCAGCTTGTACCCTAGCGGGGCTTTAACCAAAAACATTCAGTACTTC. The encoded protein is CASSLYPSGALTKNIQYF.

In the case of this clone: Other DNA variants within this sample encode the same CDR3. The rearrangement links TRBV6-1 to TRBJ1-5, with D maybe TRBD1 (6 bases). The V end was cut by 4 bases, the J end by 0 bases, with 10 bases between. This CDR3 has 15 residues. The germline V gene encodes CDR1 MNHNS and CDR2 SASEGT. The CDR3 region is CASSGDRHSNQPQHF. CDR3 DNA sequence: TGTGCCAGCAGTGGAGACAGGCATAGCAATCAGCCCCAGCATTTT.

The rearrangement uses TRBV6-5 and TRBJ1-1; no reliable D call. The CDR3 has 14 residues. V lost 2 bases and J lost 4, with 11 bases in between. CDR1 and CDR2 from the germline V gene are MNHEY and SVGAGI. The chain's CDR3 is CASSYHSVATEAFF. The CDR3 DNA is TGTGCCAGCAGTTACCATTCCGTGGCCACTGAAGCTTTCTTT.

The rearrangement joins TRBV5-1 to TRBJ2-3; D is unresolved. Germline loops: CDR1 SGHRS, CDR2 YFSETQ. CDR3 length: 15 amino acids. The V and J ends lost 4 bases and 0 bases respectively, with 12 bases between them. This chain's CDR3 is CASSTQLFSTDTQYF. The CDR3 DNA reads as TGCGCCAGCAGCACACAACTGTTCAGCACAGATACGCAGTATTTT.

This chain connects TRBV2 to TRBJ1-5, with D perhaps TRBD1 (6 bases). The CDR3 has 13 amino acids. V dropped 5 bases and J dropped 5 bases, with 10 bases sitting between them. The germline gives CDR1 SNHLY, CDR2 FYNNEI. CDR3 DNA: TGTGCCAGCAGTCAAGGGGGATATCAGCCCCAGCATTTT. Its translation is CASSQGGYQPQHF.

This clone was observed once. The chain has TRBV5-5 and TRBJ1-2; 7 nucleotides agree with TRBD1. Germline CDR1 reads SGHKS; CDR2 reads YYEKEE (reference sequence). This CDR3 contains 13 residues. Trimming cost V 2 bases and J 7 bases; bases outside gene matches: 5. The CDR3 bases are TGTGCCAGCAGCTTCTGGGACAGAAGTGGCTACACCTTC. Its protein product is CASSFWDRSGYTF. Full variable domain (missing parts from reference TRBV5-5 and TRBJ1-2): DAGVTQSPTHLIKTRGQQVTLRCSPISGHKSVSWYQQVLGQGPQFIFQYYEKEERGRGNFPDRFSARQFPNYSSELNVNALLLGDSALYLCASSFWDRSGYTFGSGTRLTVV.

The chain carries TRBV4-1 and TRBJ1-4; 8 nucleotides agree with TRBD1. Germline loops: CDR1 MGHRA, CDR2 YSYEKL. The CDR3 has 18 residues. The V gene end was trimmed by 1 base and the J gene end by 5 bases; junction bases not matched to a gene: 12. The CDR3 DNA follows: TGCGCCAGCAGCCAAGCTGGGACAGGTCCGGTAGTCAATGAAAAACTGTTTTTT. It specifies CASSQAGTGPVVNEKLFF.

A remark on this clone: Distinct nucleotide sequences in the sample also encode this CDR3. The chain is built from TRBV6-6 and TRBJ1-4; possibly TRBD1 for D (6 bases). V was shortened by 5 bases and J by 2 bases, with 12 bases between the two germline ends. This CDR3 contains 15 residues. Germline lookup yields CDR1 MNHNY and CDR2 SVGAGI (reference sequence). The CDR3 loop reads CASSPPQGTNEKLFF. In DNA form, the CDR3 reads TGTGCCAGCAGTCCACCCCAGGGGACTAATGAAAAACTGTTTTTT.